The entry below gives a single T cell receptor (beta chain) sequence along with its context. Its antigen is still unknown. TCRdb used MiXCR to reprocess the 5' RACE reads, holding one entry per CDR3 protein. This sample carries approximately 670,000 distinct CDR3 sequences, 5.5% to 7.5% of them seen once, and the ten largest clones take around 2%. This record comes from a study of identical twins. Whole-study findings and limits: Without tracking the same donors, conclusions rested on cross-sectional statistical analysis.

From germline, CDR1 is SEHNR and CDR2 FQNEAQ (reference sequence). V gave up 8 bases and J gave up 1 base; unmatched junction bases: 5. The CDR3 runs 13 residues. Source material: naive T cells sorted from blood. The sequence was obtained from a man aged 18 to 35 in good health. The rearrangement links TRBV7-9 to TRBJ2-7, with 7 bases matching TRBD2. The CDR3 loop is CASAASGSYEQYF. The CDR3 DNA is TGTGCCAGCGCGGCTAGCGGTTCCTACGAGCAGTACTTC.